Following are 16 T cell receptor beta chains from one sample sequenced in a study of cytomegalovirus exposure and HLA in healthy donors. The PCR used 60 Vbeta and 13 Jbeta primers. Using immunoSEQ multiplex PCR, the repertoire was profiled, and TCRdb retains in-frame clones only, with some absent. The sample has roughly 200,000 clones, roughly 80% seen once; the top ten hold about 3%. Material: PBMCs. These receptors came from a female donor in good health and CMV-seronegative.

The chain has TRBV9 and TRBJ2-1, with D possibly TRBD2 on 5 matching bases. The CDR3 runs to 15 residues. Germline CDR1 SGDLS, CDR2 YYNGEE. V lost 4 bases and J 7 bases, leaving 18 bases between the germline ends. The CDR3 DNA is TGTGCCAGCAGCCTATCGGGAACCCCGGGAAATGAGCAGTTCTTC. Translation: CASSLSGTPGNEQFF.

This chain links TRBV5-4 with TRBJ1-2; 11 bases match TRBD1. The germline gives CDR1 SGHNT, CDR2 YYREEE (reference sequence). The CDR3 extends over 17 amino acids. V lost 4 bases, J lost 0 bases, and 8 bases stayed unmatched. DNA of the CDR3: TGTGCCAGCAGCCTCGGACAGGGGGCATTATCTAACTATGGCTACACCTTC. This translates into CASSLGQGALSNYGYTF.

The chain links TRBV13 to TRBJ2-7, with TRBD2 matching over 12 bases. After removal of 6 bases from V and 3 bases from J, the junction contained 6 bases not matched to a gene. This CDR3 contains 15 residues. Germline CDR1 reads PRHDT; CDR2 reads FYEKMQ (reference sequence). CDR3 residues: CASRRTSGKFYEQYF. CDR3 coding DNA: TGTGCCAGCAGACGGACTAGCGGGAAATTCTACGAGCAGTACTTC. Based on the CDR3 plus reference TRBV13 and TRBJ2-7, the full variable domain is AAGVIQSPRHLIKEKRETATLKCYPIPRHDTVYWYQQGPGQDPQFLISFYEKMQSDKGSIPDRFSAQQFSDYHSELNMSSLELGDSALYFCASRRTSGKFYEQYFGPGTRLTVT.

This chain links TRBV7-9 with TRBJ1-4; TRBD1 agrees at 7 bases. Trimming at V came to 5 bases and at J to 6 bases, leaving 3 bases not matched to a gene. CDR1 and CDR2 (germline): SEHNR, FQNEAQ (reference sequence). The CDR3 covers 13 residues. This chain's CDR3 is CASSIGGDEKLFF. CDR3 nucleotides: TGTGCCAGCAGCATAGGGGGCGATGAAAAACTGTTTTTT.

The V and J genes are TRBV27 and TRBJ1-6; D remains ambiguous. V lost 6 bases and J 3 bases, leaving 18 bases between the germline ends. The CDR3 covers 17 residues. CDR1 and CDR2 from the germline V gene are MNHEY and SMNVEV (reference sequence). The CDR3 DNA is TGTGCCAGCAGCCACAAACCGTCAACAGACTATAATTCACCCCTCCACTTT. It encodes CASSHKPSTDYNSPLHF.

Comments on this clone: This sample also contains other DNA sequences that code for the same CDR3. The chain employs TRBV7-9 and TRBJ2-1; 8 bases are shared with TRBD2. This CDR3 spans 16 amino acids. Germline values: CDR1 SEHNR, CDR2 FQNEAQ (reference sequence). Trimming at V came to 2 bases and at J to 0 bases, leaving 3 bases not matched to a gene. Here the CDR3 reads CASSLSLAGSYNEQFF. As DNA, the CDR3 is TGTGCCAGCAGCTTATCGCTAGCGGGCTCCTACAATGAGCAGTTCTTC. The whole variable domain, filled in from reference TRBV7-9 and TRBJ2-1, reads DTGVSQNPRHKITKRGQNVTFRCDPISEHNRLYWYRQTLGQGPEFLTYFQNEAQLEKSRLLSDRFSAERPKGSFSTLEIQRTEQGDSAMYLCASSLSLAGSYNEQFFGPGTRLTVL.

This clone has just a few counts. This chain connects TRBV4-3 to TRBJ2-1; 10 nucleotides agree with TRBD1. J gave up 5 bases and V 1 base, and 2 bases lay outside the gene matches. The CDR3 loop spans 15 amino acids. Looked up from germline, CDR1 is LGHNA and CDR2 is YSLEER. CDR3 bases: TGCGCCAGCAGCCAAGGGGACAGGGGCAACAATGAGCAGTTCTTC. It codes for CASSQGDRGNNEQFF.

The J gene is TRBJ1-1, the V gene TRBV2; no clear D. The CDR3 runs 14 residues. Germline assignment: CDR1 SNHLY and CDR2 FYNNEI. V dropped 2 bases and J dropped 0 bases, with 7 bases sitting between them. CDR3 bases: TGTGCCAGCAGTGAAACGTCGGTGAACACTGAAGCTTTCTTT. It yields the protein CASSETSVNTEAFF.

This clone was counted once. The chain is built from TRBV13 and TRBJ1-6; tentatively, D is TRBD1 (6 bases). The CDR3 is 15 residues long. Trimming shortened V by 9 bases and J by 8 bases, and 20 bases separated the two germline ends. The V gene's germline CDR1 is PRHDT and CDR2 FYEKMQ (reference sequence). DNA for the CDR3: TGTGCCAGTACACAGGGATGGGTGGGCCATTCACCCCTCCACTTT. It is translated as CASTQGWVGHSPLHF.

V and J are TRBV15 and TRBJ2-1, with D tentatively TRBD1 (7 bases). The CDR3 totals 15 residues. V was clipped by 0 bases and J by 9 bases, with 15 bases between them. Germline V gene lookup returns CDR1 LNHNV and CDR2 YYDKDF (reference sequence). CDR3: CATSRDRRGQAEQFF. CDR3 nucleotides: TGTGCCACCAGCAGAGATCGGAGGGGGCAAGCTGAGCAGTTCTTC.

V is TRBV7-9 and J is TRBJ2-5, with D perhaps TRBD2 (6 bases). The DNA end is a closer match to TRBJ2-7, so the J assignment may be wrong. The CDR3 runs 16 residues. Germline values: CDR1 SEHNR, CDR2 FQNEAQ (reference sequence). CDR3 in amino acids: CASSLPRLVSSYEQYF. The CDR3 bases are TGTGCCAGCAGCTTACCCCGACTAGTGAGCTCCTACGAGCAGTACTTC.

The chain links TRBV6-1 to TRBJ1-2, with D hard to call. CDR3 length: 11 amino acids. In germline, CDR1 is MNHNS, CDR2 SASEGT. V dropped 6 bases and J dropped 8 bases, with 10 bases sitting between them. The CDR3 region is CASSPGEGYTF. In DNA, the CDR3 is TGTGCCAGCAGCCCCGGGGAAGGCTACACCTTC.

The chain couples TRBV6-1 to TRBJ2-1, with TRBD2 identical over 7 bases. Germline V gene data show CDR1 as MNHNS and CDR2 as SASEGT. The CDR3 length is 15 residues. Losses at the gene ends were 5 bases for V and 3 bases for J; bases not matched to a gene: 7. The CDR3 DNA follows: TGTGCCAGCAGTCGTTCCCTAGCGGACTACAATGAGCAGTTCTTC. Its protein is CASSRSLADYNEQFF.

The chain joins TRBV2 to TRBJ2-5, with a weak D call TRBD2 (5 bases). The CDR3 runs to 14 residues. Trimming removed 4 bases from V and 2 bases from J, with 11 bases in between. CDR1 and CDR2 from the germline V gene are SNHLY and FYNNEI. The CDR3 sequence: CASSGPRRQETQYF. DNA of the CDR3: TGTGCCAGCAGTGGACCGAGGAGGCAAGAGACCCAGTACTTC.

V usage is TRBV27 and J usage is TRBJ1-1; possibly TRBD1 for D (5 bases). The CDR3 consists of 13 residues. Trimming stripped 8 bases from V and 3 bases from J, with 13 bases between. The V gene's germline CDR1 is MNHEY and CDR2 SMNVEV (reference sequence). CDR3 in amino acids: CASGLRGDTEAFF. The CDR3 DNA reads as TGTGCCAGCGGTCTTCGGGGGGACACTGAAGCTTTCTTT.

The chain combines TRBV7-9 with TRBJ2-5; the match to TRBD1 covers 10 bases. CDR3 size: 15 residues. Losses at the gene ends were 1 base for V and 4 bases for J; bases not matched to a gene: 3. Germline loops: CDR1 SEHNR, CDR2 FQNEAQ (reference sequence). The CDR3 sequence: CASSLGGDRGETQYF. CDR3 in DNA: TGTGCCAGCAGCTTAGGAGGGGACAGGGGAGAGACCCAGTACTTC.